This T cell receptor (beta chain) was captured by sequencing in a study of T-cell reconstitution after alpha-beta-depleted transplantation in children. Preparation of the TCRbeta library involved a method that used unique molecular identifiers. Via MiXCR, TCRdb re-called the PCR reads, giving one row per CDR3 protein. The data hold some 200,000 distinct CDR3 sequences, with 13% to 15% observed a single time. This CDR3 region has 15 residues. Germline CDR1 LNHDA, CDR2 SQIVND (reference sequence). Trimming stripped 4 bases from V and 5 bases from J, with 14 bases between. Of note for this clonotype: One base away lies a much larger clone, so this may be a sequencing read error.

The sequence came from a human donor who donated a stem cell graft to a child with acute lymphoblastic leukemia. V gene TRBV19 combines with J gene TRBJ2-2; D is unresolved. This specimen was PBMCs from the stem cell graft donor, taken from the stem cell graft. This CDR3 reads CASSKSRTQTGELFF. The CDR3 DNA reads TGTGCCAGTAGTAAGTCCAGAACCCAAACCGGGGAGCTGTTTTTT.